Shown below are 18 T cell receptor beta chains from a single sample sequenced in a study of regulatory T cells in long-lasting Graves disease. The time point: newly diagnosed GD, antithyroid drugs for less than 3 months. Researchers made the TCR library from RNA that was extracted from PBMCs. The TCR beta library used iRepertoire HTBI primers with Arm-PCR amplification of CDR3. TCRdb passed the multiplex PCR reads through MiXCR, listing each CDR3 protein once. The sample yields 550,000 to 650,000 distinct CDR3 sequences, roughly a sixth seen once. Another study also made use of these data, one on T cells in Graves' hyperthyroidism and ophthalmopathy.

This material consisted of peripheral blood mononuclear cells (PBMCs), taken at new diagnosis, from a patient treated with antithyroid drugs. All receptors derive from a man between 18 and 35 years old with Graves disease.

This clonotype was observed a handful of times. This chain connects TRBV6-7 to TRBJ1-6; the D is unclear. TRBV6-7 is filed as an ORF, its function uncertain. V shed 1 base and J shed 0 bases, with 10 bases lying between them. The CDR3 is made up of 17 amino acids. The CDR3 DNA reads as TGTGCCAGCAGTTACTTTCCGGTTCCCTCCTATAATTCACCCCTCCACTTT. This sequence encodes CASSYFPVPSYNSPLHF.

CDR3 sequence (DNA): TGTGCCAGCAGCCCGAGGGGTACCTATAATTCACCCCTCCACTTT. Translating it yields CASSPRGTYNSPLHF. The J gene is TRBJ1-6, the V gene TRBV14; D is perhaps TRBD1 (5 bases). V was shortened by 4 bases and J by 2 bases, with 9 bases between the two germline ends. Germline-derived CDR1 and CDR2 are SGHDN and FVKESK. The CDR3 runs 15 residues. The whole variable domain, remainder taken from reference TRBV14 and TRBJ1-6, is EAGVTQFPSHSVIEKGQTVTLRCDPISGHDNLYWYRRVMGKEIKFLLHFVKESKQDESGMPNNRFLAERTGGTYSTLKVQPAELEDSGVYFCASSPRGTYNSPLHFGNGTRLTVT.

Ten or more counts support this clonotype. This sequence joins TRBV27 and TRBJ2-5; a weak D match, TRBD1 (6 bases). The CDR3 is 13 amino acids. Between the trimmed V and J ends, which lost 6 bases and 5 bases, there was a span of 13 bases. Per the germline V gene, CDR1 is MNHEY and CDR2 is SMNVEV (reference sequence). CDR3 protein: CASSRTGWETQYF. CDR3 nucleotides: TGTGCCAGCAGCCGTACAGGGTGGGAGACCCAGTACTTC.

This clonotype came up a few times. The CDR3 sequence is CASSYAPGQHPKQFF. DNA for the CDR3: TGTGCCAGCAGCTACGCCCCGGGACAGCATCCCAAGCAGTTCTTC. V usage is TRBV3-1 and J usage is TRBJ2-1; 7 bases line up with TRBD1. Germline V gene sequence: CDR1 LGHDT, CDR2 YNNKEL (reference sequence). The CDR3 totals 15 residues. The trim removed 5 bases at V and 11 bases at J, leaving 15 bases unmatched.

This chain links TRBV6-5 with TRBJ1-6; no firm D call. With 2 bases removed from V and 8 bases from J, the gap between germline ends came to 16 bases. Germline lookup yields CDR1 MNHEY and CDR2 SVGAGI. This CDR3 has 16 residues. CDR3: CASSYSSDPSYSPLHF. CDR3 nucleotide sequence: TGTGCCAGCAGTTACAGTTCCGACCCGTCGTATTCACCCCTCCACTTT.

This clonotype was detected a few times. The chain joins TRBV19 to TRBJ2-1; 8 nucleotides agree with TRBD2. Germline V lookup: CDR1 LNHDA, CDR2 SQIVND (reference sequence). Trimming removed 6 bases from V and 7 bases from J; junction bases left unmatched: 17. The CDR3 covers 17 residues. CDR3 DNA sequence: TGTGCCAGTAGCTTCACGCTGGGACGGGGGGGAGTGAATGAGCAGTTCTTC. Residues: CASSFTLGRGGVNEQFF.

CDR3 amino acids: CASSQDQENQPQHF. CDR3 sequence (DNA): TGTGCCAGCAGCCAAGATCAAGAGAATCAGCCCCAGCATTTT. This chain connects TRBV7-2 to TRBJ1-5; D unresolved. The CDR3 length is 14 residues. CDR1 and CDR2 (germline): SGHTA, FQGNSA. V was pared by 5 bases and J by 4 bases, with 12 bases between.

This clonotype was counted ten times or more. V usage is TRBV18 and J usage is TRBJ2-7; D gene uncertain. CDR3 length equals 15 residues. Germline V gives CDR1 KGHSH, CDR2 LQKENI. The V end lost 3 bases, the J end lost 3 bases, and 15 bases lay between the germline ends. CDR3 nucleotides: TGTGCCAGCTCACCCCGGCAGACCGAGAACTACGAGCAGTACTTC. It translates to CASSPRQTENYEQYF.

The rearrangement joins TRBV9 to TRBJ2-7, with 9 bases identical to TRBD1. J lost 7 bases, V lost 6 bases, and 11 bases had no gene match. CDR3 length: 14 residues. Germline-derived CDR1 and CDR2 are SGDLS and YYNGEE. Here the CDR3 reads CASTKGTGIGEQYF. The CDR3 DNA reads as TGTGCCAGCACCAAAGGGACAGGGATTGGGGAGCAGTACTTC.

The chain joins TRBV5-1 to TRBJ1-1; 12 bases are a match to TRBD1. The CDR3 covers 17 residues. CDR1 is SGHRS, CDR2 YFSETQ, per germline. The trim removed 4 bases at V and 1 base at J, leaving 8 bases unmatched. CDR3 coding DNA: TGCGCCAGCAGCCCGGGACAGGGGGCCTTGACGAACACTGAAGCTTTCTTT. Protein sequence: CASSPGQGALTNTEAFF.

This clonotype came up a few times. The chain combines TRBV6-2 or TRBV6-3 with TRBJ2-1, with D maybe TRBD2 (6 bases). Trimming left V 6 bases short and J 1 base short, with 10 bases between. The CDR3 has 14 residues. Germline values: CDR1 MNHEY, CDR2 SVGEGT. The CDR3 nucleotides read TGTGCCAGCAGGTTCGGGGGTTCCTACAATGAGCAGTTCTTC. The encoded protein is CASRFGGSYNEQFF.

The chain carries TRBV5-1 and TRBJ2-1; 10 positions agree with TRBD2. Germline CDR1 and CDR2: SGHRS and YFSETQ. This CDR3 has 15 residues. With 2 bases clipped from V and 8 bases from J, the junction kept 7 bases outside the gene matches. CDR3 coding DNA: TGCGCCAGCAGCTTCTTTAGCGGGAGGAGTGATGAGCAGTTCTTC. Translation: CASSFFSGRSDEQFF.

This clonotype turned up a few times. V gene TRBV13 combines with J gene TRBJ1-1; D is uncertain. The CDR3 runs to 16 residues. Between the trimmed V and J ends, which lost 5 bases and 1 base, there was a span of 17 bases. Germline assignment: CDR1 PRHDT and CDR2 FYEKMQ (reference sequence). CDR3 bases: TGTGCCAGCAGCCCACAAGGCTCGGGGAAGAACACTGAAGCTTTCTTT. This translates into CASSPQGSGKNTEAFF.

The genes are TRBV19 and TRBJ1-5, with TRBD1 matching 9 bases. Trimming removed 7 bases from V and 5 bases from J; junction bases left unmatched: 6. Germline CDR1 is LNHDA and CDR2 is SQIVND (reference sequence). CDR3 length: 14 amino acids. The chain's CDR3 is CASNPTGGHQPQHF. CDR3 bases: TGTGCCAGTAATCCTACAGGGGGCCATCAGCCCCAGCATTTT.

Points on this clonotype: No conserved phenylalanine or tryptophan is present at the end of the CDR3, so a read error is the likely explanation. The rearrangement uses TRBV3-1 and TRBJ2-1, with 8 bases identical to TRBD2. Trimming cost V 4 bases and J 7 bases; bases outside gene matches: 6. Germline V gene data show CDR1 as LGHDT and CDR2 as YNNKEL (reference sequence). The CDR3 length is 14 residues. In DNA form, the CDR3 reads TGTGCCAGCAGCCCGACGGGAGGGAGTAATGAGCAGTTCTAC. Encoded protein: CASSPTGGSNEQFY.

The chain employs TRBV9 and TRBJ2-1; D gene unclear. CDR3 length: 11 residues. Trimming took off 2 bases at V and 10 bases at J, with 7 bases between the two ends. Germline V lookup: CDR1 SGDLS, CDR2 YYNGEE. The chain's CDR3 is CASSVGVEQFF. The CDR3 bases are TGTGCCAGCAGCGTCGGAGTAGAGCAGTTCTTC.

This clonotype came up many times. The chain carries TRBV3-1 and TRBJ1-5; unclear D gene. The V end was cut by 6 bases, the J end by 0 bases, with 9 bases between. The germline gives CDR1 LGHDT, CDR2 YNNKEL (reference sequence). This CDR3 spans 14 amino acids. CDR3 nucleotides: TGTGCCAGCAGTCCACTGTATAGCAATCAGCCCCAGCATTTT. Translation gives CASSPLYSNQPQHF.

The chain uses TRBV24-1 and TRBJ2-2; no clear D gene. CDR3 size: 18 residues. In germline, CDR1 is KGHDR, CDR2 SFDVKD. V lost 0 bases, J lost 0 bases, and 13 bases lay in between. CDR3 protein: CATSDLGVAQTNTGELFF. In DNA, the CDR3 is TGTGCCACCAGTGATTTGGGTGTGGCACAAACGAACACCGGGGAGCTGTTTTTT.